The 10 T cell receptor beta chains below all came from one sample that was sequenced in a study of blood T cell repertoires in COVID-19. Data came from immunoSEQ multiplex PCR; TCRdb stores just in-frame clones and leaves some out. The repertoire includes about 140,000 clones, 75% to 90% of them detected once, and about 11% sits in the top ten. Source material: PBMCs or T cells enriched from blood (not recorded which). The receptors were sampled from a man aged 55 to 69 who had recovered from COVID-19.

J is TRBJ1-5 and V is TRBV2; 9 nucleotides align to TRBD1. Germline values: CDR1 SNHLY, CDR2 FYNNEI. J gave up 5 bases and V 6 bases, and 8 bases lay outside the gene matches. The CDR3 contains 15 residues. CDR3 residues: CASRAGTGRYQPQHF. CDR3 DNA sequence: TGTGCCAGCAGGGCCGGGACAGGGAGGTATCAGCCCCAGCATTTT.

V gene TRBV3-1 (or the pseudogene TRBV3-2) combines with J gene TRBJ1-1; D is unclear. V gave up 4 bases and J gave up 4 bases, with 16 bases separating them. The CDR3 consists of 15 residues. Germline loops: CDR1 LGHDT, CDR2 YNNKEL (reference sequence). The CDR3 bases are TGTGCCAGCAGCCCTTCTGTGTGGGCGGGCACTGAAGCTTTCTTT. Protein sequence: CASSPSVWAGTEAFF.

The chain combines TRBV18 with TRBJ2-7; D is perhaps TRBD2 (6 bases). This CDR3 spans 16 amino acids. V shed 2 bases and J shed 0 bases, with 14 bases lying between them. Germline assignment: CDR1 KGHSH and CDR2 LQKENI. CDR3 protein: CASSPVSGGSSYEQYF. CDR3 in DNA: TGTGCCAGCTCACCAGTCTCCGGGGGAAGCTCCTACGAGCAGTACTTC.

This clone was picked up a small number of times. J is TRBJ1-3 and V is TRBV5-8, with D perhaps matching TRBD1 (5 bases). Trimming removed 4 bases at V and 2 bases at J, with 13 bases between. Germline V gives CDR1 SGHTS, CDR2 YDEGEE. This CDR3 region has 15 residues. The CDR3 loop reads CASSRPSRAGNTIYF. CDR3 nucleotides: TGTGCCAGCAGCCGACCGAGCAGGGCTGGAAACACCATATATTTT.

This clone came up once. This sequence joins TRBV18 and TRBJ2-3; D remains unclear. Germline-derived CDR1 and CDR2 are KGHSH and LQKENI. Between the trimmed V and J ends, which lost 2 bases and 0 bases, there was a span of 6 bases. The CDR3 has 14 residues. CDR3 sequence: CASSPSYSTDTQYF. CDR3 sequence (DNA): TGTGCCAGCTCACCAAGCTATAGCACAGATACGCAGTATTTT.

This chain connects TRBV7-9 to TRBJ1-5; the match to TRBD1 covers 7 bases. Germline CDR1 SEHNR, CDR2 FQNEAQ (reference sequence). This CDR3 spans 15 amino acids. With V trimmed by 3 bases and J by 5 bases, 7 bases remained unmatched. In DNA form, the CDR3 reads TGTGCCAGCAGCTTGGGGACAGTCCGGGATCAGCCCCAGCATTTT. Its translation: CASSLGTVRDQPQHF.

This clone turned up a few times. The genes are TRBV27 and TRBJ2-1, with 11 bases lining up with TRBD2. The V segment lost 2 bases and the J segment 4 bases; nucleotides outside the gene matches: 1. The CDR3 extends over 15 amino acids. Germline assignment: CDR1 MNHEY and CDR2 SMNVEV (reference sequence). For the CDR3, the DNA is TGTGCCAGCAGTTTAACTAGCGGGAGTTACAATGAGCAGTTCTTC. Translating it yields CASSLTSGSYNEQFF.

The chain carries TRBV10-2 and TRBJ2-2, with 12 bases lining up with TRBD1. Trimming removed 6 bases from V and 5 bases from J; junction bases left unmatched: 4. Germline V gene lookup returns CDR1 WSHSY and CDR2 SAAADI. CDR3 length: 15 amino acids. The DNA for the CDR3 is TGCGCCAGCAGGGGACAGGGGGCGCGGACCGGGGAGCTGTTTTTT. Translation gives CASRGQGARTGELFF.

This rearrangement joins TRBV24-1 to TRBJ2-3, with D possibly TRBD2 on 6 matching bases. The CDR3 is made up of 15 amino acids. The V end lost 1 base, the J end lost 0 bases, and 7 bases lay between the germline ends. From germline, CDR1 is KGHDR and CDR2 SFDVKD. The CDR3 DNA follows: TGTGCCACCAGTGATTTCAGCGGGAGCACAGATACGCAGTATTTT. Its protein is CATSDFSGSTDTQYF.

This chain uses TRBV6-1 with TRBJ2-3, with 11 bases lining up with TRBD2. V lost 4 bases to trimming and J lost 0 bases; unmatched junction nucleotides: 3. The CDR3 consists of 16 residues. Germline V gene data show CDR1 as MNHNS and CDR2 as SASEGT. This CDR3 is CASSGLAGGSTDTQYF. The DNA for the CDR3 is TGTGCCAGCAGTGGCCTAGCGGGGGGTAGCACAGATACGCAGTATTTT.